This T cell receptor (beta chain) was observed in a study of T cells expressing NK-cell markers. Across the study: All TCR beta repertoires analysed originated from sorted CD3+CD56+NKG2C+, CD3+CD56+NKG2C- and CD3+CD56-NKG2C+ T cells. Among the eight sequenced donors, seven tested HCMV-seropositive and one tested seronegative. Study-wide findings and caveats: A few of the donors also had these clonotypes leading their CD3+CD56-NKG2C+ fraction.

There are 15 residues in the CDR3. Germline CDR1 reads LNHNV; CDR2 reads YYDKDF (reference sequence). Beta-chain TCR cDNA was generated via 5'RACE template switching with UMIs. TCRdb reprocessed the 5' RACE reads and stores each CDR3 protein as one record, lacking DNA. This sample's table has approximately 440,000 distinct CDR3 sequences. In regard to this clonotype: What it recognizes is unknown.

This chain uses TRBV15 with TRBJ2-1; there is no DNA to check the TCRdb D call of TRBD1. The specimen sequenced was blood T cells: a sorted CD56 or NKG2C T cell subset, CD4+ or CD8+ T cells, or bulk PBMC T cells (not recorded which). This clonotype was sampled from a woman in her fifties or sixties in good health. The CDR3 protein is CATSRQGQGTNEQFF.